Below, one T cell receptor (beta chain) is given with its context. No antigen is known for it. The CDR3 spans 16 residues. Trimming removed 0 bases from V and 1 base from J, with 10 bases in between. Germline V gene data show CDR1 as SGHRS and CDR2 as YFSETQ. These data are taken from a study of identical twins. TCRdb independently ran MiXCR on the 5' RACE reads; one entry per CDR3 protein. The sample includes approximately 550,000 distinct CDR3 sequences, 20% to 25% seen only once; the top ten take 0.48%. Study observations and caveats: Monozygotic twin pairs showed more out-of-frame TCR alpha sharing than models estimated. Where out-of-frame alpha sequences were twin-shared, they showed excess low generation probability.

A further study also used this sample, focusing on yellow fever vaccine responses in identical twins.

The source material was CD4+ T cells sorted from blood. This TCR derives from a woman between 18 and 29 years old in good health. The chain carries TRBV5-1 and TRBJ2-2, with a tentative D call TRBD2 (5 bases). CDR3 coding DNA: TGCGCCAGCAGCTTGGGCGTAGCGCTGAACACCGGGGAGCTGTTTTTT. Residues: CASSLGVALNTGELFF.